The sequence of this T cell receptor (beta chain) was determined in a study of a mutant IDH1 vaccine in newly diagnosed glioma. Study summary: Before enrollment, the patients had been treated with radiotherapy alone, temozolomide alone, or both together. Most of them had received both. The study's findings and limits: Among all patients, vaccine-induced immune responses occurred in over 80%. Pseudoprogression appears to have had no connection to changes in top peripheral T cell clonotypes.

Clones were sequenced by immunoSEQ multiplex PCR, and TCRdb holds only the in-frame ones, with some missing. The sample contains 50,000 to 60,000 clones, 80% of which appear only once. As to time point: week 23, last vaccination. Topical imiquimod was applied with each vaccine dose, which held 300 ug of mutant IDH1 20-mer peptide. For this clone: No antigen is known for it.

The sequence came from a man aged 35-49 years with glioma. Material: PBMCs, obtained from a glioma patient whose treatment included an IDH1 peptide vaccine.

The DNA for the CDR3 is TGTGCCAGTAGTAGAACAGCGAAGGGGTATCAGCCCCAGCATTTT. Its protein product is CASSRTAKGYQPQHF. The chain combines TRBV19 with TRBJ1-5; D may be TRBD1 (5 bases). The ends were cut back, 4 bases at V and 5 bases at J, with 15 bases in the middle. The CDR3 totals 15 residues. Germline V gene sequence: CDR1 LNHDA, CDR2 SQIVND (reference sequence).